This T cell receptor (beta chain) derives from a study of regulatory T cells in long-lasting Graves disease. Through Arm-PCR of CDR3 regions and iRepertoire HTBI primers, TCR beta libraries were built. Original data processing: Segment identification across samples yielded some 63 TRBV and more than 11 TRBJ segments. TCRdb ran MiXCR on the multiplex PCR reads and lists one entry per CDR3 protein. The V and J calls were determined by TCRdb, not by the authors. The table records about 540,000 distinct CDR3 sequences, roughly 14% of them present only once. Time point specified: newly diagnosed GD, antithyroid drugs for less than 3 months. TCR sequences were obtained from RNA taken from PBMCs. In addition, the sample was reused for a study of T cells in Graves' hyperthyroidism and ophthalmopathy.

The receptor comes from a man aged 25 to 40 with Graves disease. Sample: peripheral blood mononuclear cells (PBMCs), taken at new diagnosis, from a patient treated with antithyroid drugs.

DNA of the CDR3: TGCAGTATCGGTGGGGCTAGCAGGAGGAGCTCCTACGAGCAGTACTTC. Amino acids: CSIGGASRRSSYEQYF. This sequence joins TRBV29-1 and TRBJ2-7; the D call may be TRBD1 or TRBD2 (5 bases each). Germline V lookup: CDR1 SQVTM, CDR2 ANQGSEA. This CDR3 comprises 16 residues.